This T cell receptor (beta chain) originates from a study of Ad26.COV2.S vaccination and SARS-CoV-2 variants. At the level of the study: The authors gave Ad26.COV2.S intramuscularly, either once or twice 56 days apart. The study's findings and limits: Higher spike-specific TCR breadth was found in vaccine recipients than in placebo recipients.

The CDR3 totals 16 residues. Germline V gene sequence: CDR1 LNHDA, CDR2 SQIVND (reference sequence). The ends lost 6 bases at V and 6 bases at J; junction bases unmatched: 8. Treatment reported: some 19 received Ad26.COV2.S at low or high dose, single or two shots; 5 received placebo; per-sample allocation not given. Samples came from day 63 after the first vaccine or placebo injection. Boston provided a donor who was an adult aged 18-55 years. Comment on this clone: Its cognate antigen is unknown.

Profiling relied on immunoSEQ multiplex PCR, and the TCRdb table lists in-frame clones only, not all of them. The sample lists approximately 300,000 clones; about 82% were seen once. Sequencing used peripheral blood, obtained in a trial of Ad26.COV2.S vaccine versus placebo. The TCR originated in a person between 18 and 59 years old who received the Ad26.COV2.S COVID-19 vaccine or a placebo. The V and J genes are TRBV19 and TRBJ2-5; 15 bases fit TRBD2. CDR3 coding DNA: TGTGCCAGTAGATCAGCCGGGACTAGCGGGGGGCAGACCCAGTACTTC. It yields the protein CASRSAGTSGGQTQYF.